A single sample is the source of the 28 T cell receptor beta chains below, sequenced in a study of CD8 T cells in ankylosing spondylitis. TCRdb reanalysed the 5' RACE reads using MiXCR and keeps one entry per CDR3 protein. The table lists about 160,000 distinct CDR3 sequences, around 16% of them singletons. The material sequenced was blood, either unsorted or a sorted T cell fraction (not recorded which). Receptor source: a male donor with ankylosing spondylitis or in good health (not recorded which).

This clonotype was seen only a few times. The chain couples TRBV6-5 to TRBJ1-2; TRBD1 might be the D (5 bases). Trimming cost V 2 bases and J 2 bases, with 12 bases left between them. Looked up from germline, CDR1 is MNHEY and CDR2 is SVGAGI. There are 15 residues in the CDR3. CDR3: CASSYPTESNYGYTF. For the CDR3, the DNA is TGTGCCAGCAGTTACCCGACAGAATCGAACTATGGCTACACCTTC.

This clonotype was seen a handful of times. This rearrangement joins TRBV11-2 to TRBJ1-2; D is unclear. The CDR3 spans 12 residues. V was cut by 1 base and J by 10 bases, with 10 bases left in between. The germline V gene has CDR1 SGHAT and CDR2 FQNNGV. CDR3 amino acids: CASSLVLANYTF. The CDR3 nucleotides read TGTGCCAGCAGCTTAGTTCTGGCGAACTACACCTTC.

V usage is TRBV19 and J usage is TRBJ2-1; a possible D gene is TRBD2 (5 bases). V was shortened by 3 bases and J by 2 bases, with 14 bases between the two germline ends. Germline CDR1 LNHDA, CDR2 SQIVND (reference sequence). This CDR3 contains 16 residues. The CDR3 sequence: CASSIRRTLTYNEQFF. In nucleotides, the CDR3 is TGTGCCAGTAGTATTCGTCGGACTCTCACCTACAATGAGCAGTTCTTC.

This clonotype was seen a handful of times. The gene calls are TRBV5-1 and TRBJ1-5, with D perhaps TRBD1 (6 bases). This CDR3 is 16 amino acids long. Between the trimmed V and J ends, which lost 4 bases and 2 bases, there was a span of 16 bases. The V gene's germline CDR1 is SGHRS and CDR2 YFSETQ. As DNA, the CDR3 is TGCGCCAGCAGCCCGTTCGGGGAGGGGGGCAATCAGCCCCAGCATTTT. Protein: CASSPFGEGGNQPQHF.

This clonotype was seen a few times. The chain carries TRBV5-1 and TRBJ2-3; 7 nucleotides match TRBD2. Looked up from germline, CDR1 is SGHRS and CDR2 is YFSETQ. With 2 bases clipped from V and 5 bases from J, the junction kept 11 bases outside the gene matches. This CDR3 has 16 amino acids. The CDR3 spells CASSLMAGVLLDTQYF. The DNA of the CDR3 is TGCGCCAGCAGCTTAATGGCGGGAGTCCTCTTAGATACGCAGTATTTT. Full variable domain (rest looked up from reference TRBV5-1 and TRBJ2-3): KAGVTQTPRYLIKTRGQQVTLSCSPISGHRSVSWYQQTPGQGLQFLFEYFSETQRNKGNFPGRFSGRQFSNSRSEMNVSTLELGDSALYLCASSLMAGVLLDTQYFGPGTRLTVL.

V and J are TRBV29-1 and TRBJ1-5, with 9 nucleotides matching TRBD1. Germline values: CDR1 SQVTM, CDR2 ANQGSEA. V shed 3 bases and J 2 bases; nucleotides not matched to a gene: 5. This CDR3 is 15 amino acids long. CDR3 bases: TGCAGCGTTGACCTGGGACAGGGTGGCAATCAGCCCCAGCATTTT. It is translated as CSVDLGQGGNQPQHF.

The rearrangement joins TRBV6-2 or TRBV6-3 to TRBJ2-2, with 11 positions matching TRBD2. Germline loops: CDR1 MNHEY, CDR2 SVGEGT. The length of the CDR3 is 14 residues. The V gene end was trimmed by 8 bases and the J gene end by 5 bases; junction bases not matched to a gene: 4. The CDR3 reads CASETSGRTGELFF. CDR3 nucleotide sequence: TGTGCCAGCGAAACTAGCGGGAGAACCGGGGAGCTGTTTTTT.

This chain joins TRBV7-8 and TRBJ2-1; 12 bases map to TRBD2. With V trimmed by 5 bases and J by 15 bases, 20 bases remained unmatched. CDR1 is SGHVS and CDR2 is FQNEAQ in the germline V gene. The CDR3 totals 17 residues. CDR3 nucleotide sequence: TGTGCCAGCAGCCTAGGCAATAGGGGACTAGCGGGCCAGAGGACGTTCTTC. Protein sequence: CASSLGNRGLAGQRTFF.

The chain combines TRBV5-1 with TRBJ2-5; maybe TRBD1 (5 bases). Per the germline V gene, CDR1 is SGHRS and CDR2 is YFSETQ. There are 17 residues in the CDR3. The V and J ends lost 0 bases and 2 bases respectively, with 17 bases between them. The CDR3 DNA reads TGCGCCAGCAGCTTGGCTCTGACAGCTCCCGCTCAAGAGACCCAGTACTTC. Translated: CASSLALTAPAQETQYF.

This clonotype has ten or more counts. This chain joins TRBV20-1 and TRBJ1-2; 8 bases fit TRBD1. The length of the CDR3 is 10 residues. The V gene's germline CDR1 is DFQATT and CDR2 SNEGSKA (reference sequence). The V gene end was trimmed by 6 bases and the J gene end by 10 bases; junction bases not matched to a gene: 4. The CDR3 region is CSAWDRHYTF. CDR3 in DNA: TGCAGTGCGTGGGACAGGCACTACACCTTC.

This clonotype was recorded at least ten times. The CDR3 DNA reads as TGTGCCAGCAGCGACCCAGGACTAGCGGGAAATAGAGACAATGAGCAGTTCTTC. It encodes CASSDPGLAGNRDNEQFF. The rearrangement links TRBV6-1 to TRBJ2-1; 12 nucleotides agree with TRBD2. The junction had 14 bases not matched to a gene; V was cut back by 6 bases and J by 5 bases. CDR3 length equals 18 residues. Germline CDR1 and CDR2: MNHNS and SASEGT.

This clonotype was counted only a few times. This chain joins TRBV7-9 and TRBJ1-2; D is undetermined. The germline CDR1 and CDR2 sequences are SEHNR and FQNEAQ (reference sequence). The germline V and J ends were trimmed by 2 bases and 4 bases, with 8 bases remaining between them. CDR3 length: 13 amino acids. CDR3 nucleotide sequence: TGTGCCAGCAGCTTATCGGTCTCCTATGGCTACACCTTC. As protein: CASSLSVSYGYTF. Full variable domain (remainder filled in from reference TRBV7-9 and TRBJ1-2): DTGVSQNPRHKITKRGQNVTFRCDPISEHNRLYWYRQTLGQGPEFLTYFQNEAQLEKSRLLSDRFSAERPKGSFSTLEIQRTEQGDSAMYLCASSLSVSYGYTFGSGTRLTVV.

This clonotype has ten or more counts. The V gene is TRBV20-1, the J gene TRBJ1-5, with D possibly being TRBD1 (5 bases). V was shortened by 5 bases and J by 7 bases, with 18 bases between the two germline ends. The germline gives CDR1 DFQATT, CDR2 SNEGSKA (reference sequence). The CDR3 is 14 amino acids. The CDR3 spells CSALLGAAHQPQHF. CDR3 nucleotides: TGCAGTGCTCTCCTCGGGGCCGCTCACCAGCCCCAGCATTTT.

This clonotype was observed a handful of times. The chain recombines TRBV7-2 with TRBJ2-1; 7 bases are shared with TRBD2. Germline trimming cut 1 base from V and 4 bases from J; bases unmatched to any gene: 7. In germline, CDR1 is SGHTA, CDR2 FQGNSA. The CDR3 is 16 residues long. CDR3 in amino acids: CASSLGELAAYNEQFF. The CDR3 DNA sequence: TGTGCCAGCAGCTTAGGCGAGCTAGCGGCATACAATGAGCAGTTCTTC.

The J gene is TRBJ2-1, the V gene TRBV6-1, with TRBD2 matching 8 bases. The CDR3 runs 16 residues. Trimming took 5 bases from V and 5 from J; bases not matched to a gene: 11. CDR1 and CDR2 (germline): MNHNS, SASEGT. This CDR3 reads CASSPPGGPPHNEQFF. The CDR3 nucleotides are TGTGCCAGCAGTCCCCCGGGGGGGCCTCCCCACAATGAGCAGTTCTTC.

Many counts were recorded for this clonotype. The CDR3 DNA reads as TGCGCCAGCAGCTTGGTCCTACTAGCGGGGATCCACGAGCAGTACTTC. This gives the protein CASSLVLLAGIHEQYF. The genes are TRBV5-1 and TRBJ2-7; TRBD2 matches at 10 bases. The ends lost 0 bases at V and 5 bases at J; junction bases unmatched: 8. The CDR3 is 16 amino acids. Per the germline V gene, CDR1 is SGHRS and CDR2 is YFSETQ. Complete variable domain (other parts from reference TRBV5-1 and TRBJ2-7): KAGVTQTPRYLIKTRGQQVTLSCSPISGHRSVSWYQQTPGQGLQFLFEYFSETQRNKGNFPGRFSGRQFSNSRSEMNVSTLELGDSALYLCASSLVLLAGIHEQYFGPGTRLTVT.

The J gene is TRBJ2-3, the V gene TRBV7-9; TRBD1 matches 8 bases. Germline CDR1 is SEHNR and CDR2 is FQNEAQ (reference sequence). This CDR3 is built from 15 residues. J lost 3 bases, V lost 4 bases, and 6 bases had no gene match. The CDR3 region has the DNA TGTGCCAGCAGCTCCACACGGACAGGGACAGATACGCAGTATTTT. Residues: CASSSTRTGTDTQYF.

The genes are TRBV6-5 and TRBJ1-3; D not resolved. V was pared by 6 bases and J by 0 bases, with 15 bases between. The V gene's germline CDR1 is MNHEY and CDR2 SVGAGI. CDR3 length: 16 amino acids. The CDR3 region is CASRPGQFFSGNTIYF. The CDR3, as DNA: TGTGCCAGCAGACCCGGGCAGTTTTTCTCTGGAAACACCATATATTTT.

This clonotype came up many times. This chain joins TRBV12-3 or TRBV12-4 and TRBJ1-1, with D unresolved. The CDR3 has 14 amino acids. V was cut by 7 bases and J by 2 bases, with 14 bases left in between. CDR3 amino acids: CASTISGDNTEAFF. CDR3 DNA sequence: TGTGCCAGCACTATCTCCGGGGATAACACTGAAGCTTTCTTT.

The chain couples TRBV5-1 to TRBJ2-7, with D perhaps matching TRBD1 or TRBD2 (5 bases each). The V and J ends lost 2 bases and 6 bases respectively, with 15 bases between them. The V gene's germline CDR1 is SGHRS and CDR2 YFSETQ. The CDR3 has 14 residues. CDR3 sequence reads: CASSFNRDRGEQYF. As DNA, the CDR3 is TGCGCCAGCAGCTTCAACCGGGACCGAGGCGAGCAGTACTTC.

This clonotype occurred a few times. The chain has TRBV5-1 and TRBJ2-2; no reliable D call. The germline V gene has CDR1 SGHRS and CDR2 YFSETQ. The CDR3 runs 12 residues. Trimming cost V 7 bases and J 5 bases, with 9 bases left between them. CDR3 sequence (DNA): TGCGCCAGCCGAGGCGGAACCGGGGAGCTGTTTTTT. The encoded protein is CASRGGTGELFF.

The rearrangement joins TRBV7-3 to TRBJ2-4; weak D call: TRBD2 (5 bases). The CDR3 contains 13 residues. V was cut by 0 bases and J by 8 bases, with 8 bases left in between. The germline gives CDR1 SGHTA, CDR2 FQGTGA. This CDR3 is CASSLTGVDIQYF. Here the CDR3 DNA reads TGTGCCAGCAGCTTAACGGGAGTTGACATTCAGTACTTC.

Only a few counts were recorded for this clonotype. In DNA form, the CDR3 reads TGTGCCAGCAGGGGGGACAGGGAGGAGAGCAATCAGCCCCAGCATTTT. Translated: CASRGDREESNQPQHF. The chain combines TRBV2 with TRBJ1-5; 9 bases align to TRBD1. The junction had 7 bases not matched to a gene; V was cut back by 6 bases and J by 1 base. This CDR3 comprises 16 residues. Germline assignment: CDR1 SNHLY and CDR2 FYNNEI.

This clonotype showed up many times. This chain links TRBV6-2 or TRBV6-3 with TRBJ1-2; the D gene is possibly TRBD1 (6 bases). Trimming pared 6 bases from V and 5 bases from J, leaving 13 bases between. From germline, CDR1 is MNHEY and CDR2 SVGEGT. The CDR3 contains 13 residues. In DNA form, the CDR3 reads TGTGCCAGCAGAGACGGACAGCGTTATGGCTACACCTTC. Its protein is CASRDGQRYGYTF.

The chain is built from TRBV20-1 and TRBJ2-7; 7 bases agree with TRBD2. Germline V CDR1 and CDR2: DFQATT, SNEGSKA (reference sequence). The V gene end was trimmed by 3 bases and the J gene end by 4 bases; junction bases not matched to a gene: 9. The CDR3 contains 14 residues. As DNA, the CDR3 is TGCAGTGCTAGCTCGCGACTAGCTCAGTACGAGCAGTACTTC. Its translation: CSASSRLAQYEQYF.

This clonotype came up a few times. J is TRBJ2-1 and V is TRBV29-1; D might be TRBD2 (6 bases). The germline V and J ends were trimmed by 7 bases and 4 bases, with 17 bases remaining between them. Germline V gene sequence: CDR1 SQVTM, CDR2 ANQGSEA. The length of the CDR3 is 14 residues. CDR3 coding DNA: TGCAGCGGCAGAGGCGGGACCCAGTACAATGAGCAGTTCTTC. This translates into CSGRGGTQYNEQFF.

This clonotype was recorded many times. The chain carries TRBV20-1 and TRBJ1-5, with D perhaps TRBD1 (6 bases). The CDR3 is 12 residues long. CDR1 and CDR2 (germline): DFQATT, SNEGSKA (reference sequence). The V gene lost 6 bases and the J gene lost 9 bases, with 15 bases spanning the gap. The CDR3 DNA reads TGCAGTGCGGGGGCAAACGGACGGCCCCAGCATTTT. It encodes CSAGANGRPQHF.

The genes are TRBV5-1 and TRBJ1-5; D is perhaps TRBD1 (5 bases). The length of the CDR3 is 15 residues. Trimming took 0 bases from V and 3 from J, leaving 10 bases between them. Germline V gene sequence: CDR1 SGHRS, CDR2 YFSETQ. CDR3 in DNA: TGCGCCAGCAGCTTGGAGGCGACAGTCAATCAGCCCCAGCATTTT. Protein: CASSLEATVNQPQHF.